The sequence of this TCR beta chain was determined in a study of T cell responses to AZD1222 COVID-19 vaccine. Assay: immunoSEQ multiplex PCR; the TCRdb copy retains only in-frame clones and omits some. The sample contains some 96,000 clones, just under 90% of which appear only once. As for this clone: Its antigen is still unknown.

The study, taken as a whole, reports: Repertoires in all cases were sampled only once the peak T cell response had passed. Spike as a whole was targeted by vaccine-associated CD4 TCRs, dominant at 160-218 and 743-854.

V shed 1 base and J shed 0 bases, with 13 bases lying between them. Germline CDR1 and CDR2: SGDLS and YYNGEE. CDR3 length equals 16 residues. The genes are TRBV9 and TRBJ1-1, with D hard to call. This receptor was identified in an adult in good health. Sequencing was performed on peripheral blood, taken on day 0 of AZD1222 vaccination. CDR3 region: CASSVSPFTVNTEAFF. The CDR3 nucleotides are TGTGCCAGCAGCGTAAGCCCATTTACAGTGAACACTGAAGCTTTCTTT.